This T cell receptor beta chain came from a study of response to subunit inactivated influenza vaccine. The CDR3 is 13 residues long. The V gene's germline CDR1 is LGHNA and CDR2 YNFKEQ. The V gene lost 4 bases and the J gene lost 8 bases, with 9 bases spanning the gap. TCRdb processed the RT-PCR reads anew with MiXCR; each CDR3 protein has one entry. The sample has some 850,000 distinct CDR3 sequences; less than 20% are singletons. This receptor was obtained from a man aged 50 to 59 who received an inactivated influenza vaccine. This chain connects TRBV4-2 to TRBJ1-6; D gene ambiguous. Sample: PBMCs from blood, taken less than 6 days after vaccination. The CDR3 bases are TGTGCCAGCAGCCCCCCCCGGGATTCACCCCTCCACTTT. Translation: CASSPPRDSPLHF.